A selection of T cell receptor beta chains follows, all from one sample in a study of OX40 agonist ivuxolimab in advanced cancers. Sequencing used immunoSEQ multiplex PCR; TCRdb keeps in-frame clones, though not all of them. The sample includes tens of thousands of clones, roughly 90% of them seen just once. The sample in question was CD4+ or CD8+ T cells sorted from blood, obtained in a trial of the OX40 agonist ivuxolimab. Receptor source: an adult with an advanced solid tumor such as melanoma, head and neck, liver or kidney cancer. The CDR3 runs from the conserved cysteine through the conserved F or W. The order of the fields is V gene, J gene, D gene, clone size, CDR3 DNA, CDR3 protein. The D gene is left open where the match is weak. A row's size may be missing; if present it is once, few, many or a size class.

>TRBV7-9|TRBJ2-7|TRBD1|few
TGTGCCAGCAGCTCCGGGACAGACCTCGAGCAGTACTTC
CASSSGTDLEQYF
>TRBV9|TRBJ2-3|.|.
TGTGCCAGCAGCGTAGAGTCAGGGGTATTGGATACGCAGTATTTT
CASSVESGVLDTQYF
>TRBV11-3|TRBJ2-7|TRBD1|once
TGTGCCAGCAGCTTGGGCAGGGGGCTCTACGAGCAGTACTTC
CASSLGRGLYEQYF
>TRBV29-1|TRBJ2-7|.|.
TGCAGCGCAACCGGGACGCACTCCTACGAGCAGTACTTC
CSATGTHSYEQYF
>TRBV9|TRBJ2-3|TRBD2|.
TGTGCCAGCAGCGTATGGGGAGGGGGCACAGATACGCAGTATTTT
CASSVWGGGTDTQYF
>TRBV9|TRBJ2-2|.|.
TGTGCCAGCAGCGTAGCTATCCCAGGGGAGCTGTTTTTT
CASSVAIPGELFF
>TRBV19|TRBJ2-2|.|once
TGTGCCAGTAGTATAGATCCCCCCGGAAGAGGGACCGGGGAGCTGTTTTTT
CASSIDPPGRGTGELFF
>TRBV27|TRBJ1-2|TRBD1|.
TGTGCCAGCAGTCCGACAGGGGCGGGGGGCTACACCTTC
CASSPTGAGGYTF
>TRBV19|TRBJ2-4|.|.
TGTGCCAGTAGGAACTTAGCCAAAAACATTCAGTACTTC
CASRNLAKNIQYF
>TRBV27|TRBJ2-4|TRBD1|.
TGTGCCAGCAGTCCCCGGACAGGGAAGCACAAAAACATTCAGTACTTC
CASSPRTGKHKNIQYF
>TRBV19|TRBJ1-5|TRBD1|.
TGTGCCAGTCTTAGTACGGACAGGGCCCTAAATCAGCCCCAGCATTTT
CASLSTDRALNQPQHF
>TRBV7-2|TRBJ1-1|TRBD1|.
TGTGCCAGCAGTCCTACAGGGGCTGAAGCTTTCTTT
CASSPTGAEAFF
>TRBV6-5|TRBJ2-1|TRBD2|.
TGTGCCAGCAGTTCTCTAGCGGACGGGCTATACAATGAGCAGTTCTTC
CASSSLADGLYNEQFF
>TRBV28|TRBJ2-1|TRBD2|.
TGTGCCAGCAGTTTACGGGCGGGAGTGCCCTACAATGAGCAGTTCTTC
CASSLRAGVPYNEQFF
>TRBV6-5|TRBJ2-1|.|.
TGTGCCAGCAGTAAGAAGGACAATGAGCAGTTCTTC
CASSKKDNEQFF
>TRBV2|TRBJ2-3|TRBD2|once
TGTGCCAGCATTAAGTCTAGCGGGAGTTCAGATACGCAGTATTTT
CASIKSSGSSDTQYF
>TRBV5-1|TRBJ2-3|.|.
TGCGCCAGCAGCTTGGAGGGCAGGGGAAGCACAGATACGCAGTATTTT
CASSLEGRGSTDTQYF
>TRBV5-3|TRBJ2-7|TRBD2|.
TGTGCCAGCAGCCAACTAGCGGGATTTGACGAGCAGTACTTC
CASSQLAGFDEQYF
>TRBV7-9|TRBJ2-7|.|.
TGTGCCAGCAGCCCCGGCGGCGGGTCCTACGAGCAGTACTTC
CASSPGGGSYEQYF
>TRBV30|TRBJ2-1|.|.
TGTGCCCTCTTGGGGTTAGGGGATGAGCAGTTCTTC
CALLGLGDEQFF
>TRBV27|TRBJ2-7|.|.
TGTGCCAGCGCTTACTTACCTCCCTACGAGCAGTACTTC
CASAYLPPYEQYF
>TRBV27|TRBJ2-7|.|once
TGTGCCAGCAGTTTATCGCTCGGGTACGAGCAGTACTTC
CASSLSLGYEQYF
>TRBV14|TRBJ2-5|TRBD1|.
TGTGCCAGCAGCCAGACAGGGGGCTGGGAGACCCAGTACTTC
CASSQTGGWETQYF
>TRBV6-5|TRBJ1-1|.|.
TGTGCCAGCGGCCCGGCTACGCCTGAAGCTTTCTTT
CASGPATPEAFF
>TRBV5-5|TRBJ1-1|.|.
TGTGCCAGCAAGATAGGGGTGAACACTGAAGCTTTCTTT
CASKIGVNTEAFF
>TRBV28|TRBJ1-1|.|once
TGTGCCAGCAGGGCACCTACAGCGAACACTGAAGCTTTCTTT
CASRAPTANTEAFF
>TRBV12-5|TRBJ1-5|.|.
TGTGCTAGTGGTTCCGAGTACGACGATCAGCCCCAGCATTTT
CASGSEYDDQPQHF
>TRBV6-1|TRBJ1-2|.|.
TGTGCCAGCAGTGAACTCGGGGACTACACCTTC
CASSELGDYTF
>TRBV14|TRBJ2-7|TRBD1|.
TGTGCCAGCAGCCAGAGAGCCGGGACAGGGCTGTACGAGCAGTACTTC
CASSQRAGTGLYEQYF
>TRBV4-1|TRBJ2-1|TRBD1|once
TGCGCCAGCAGCCAAGTGGCCCCCGGGACAGGGAATGAGCAGTTCTTC
CASSQVAPGTGNEQFF
>TRBV7-9|TRBJ2-7|.|few
TGTGCCAGCAGCTCTCCGGGTTACGAGCAGTACTTC
CASSSPGYEQYF